Each of the 29 T cell receptor beta chains below was sequenced from the same sample in a study of shared clonotypes between healthy human individuals. Assay used: immunoSEQ multiplex PCR; TCRdb lists only in-frame clones, some missing. This repertoire shows 2.5 million or so clones, around nine tenths found once; its top ten account for roughly 0.15%. Sample: naive CD4+ T cells sorted from blood. The subset was: CD45RA+ positively selected. Receptors originate from a man aged 18-30 years in good health.

As to this clone: At the DNA level, this CDR3 is encoded by other sequences in the same sample as well. The CDR3 nucleotides are TGCGCCAGCAGCCAAGAGGGAGGGTATGGCTACACCTTC. Its protein product is CASSQEGGYGYTF. The J gene is TRBJ1-2, the V gene TRBV4-3, with D hard to call. V lost 0 bases and J 5 bases, leaving 7 bases between the germline ends. CDR1 is LGHNA and CDR2 is YSLEER in the germline V gene. The CDR3 has 13 residues.

The chain has TRBV5-1 and TRBJ1-6; 11 bases align to TRBD1. This CDR3 spans 15 amino acids. With V trimmed by 4 bases and J by 7 bases, 4 bases remained unmatched. The germline gives CDR1 SGHRS, CDR2 YFSETQ. DNA of the CDR3: TGCGCCAGCAGCGCCGGACAGGGGGCGAATTCACCCCTCCACTTT. Translating it yields CASSAGQGANSPLHF.

The rearrangement joins TRBV5-1 to TRBJ1-1; 9 nucleotides align to TRBD1. The CDR3 is made up of 14 amino acids. V gave up 4 bases and J gave up 4 bases; unmatched junction bases: 5. Looked up from germline, CDR1 is SGHRS and CDR2 is YFSETQ. CDR3 sequence reads: CASSATGGGTEAFF. In DNA, the CDR3 is TGCGCCAGCAGCGCTACAGGGGGCGGCACTGAAGCTTTCTTT.

This rearrangement joins TRBV5-1 to TRBJ1-2, with 7 nucleotides matching TRBD1. V dropped 3 bases and J dropped 6; count of bases not matched to a gene: 5. The CDR3 is 13 amino acids. Per the germline V gene, CDR1 is SGHRS and CDR2 is YFSETQ. The CDR3: CASSWGTADGYTF. CDR3 nucleotide sequence: TGCGCCAGCAGCTGGGGGACAGCAGATGGCTACACCTTC.

CDR3 bases: TGTGCCAGCAGTCGACAGGGGGCGAGGGCCACTGAAGCTTTCTTT. It codes for CASSRQGARATEAFF. The J gene is TRBJ1-1, the V gene TRBV6-5, with 10 bases lining up with TRBD1. CDR1 and CDR2 (germline): MNHEY, SVGAGI. This CDR3 comprises 15 residues. V shed 5 bases, J shed 4 bases, and the junction held 7 bases outside the gene matches.

The chain couples TRBV28 to TRBJ1-1; TRBD1 matches 7 bases. V shed 7 bases, J shed 4 bases, and the junction held 9 bases outside the gene matches. This CDR3 has 14 amino acids. The germline gives CDR1 MDHEN, CDR2 SYDVKM. CDR3 sequence (DNA): TGTGCCAGCATTGCCCAGGGGGAAATCACTGAAGCTTTCTTT. Protein: CASIAQGEITEAFF.

This chain joins TRBV21-1 and TRBJ1-4. TRBV21-1 counts as a pseudogene. CDR3 size: 12 residues. Here the CDR3 reads CASRRPPEKLFF. DNA for the CDR3: TGTGCCAGCAGGAGGCCCCCGGAAAAACTGTTTTTT.

The genes are TRBV18 and TRBJ2-7; D is ambiguous. The germline CDR1 and CDR2 sequences are KGHSH and LQKENI. The CDR3 contains 15 residues. V shed 3 bases and J shed 4 bases, with 16 bases lying between them. CDR3 loop: CASSPRPQGPYEQYF. The DNA of the CDR3 is TGTGCCAGCTCACCGCGACCCCAAGGGCCGTACGAGCAGTACTTC.

This clone is a singleton in its sample. The same CDR3 arises from other DNA sequences in this sample as well. The CDR3 DNA is TGTGCCAGCAGCTCCGGGACGGGATACAATGAGCAGTTCTTC. Translated, it gives CASSSGTGYNEQFF. This rearrangement joins TRBV7-9 to TRBJ2-1, with D perhaps TRBD1 or TRBD2 (5 bases each). The CDR3 extends over 14 amino acids. V lost 4 bases and J lost 4, with 11 bases in between. Germline assignment: CDR1 SEHNR and CDR2 FQNEAQ (reference sequence). The variable domain in full, completed from reference TRBV7-9 and TRBJ2-1, reads DTGVSQNPRHKITKRGQNVTFRCDPISEHNRLYWYRQTLGQGPEFLTYFQNEAQLEKSRLLSDRFSAERPKGSFSTLEIQRTEQGDSAMYLCASSSGTGYNEQFFGPGTRLTVL.

The chain joins TRBV11-3 to TRBJ2-1, with 8 positions matching TRBD2. The junction had 13 bases not matched to a gene; V was cut back by 1 base and J by 8 bases. The length of the CDR3 is 17 residues. Looked up from germline, CDR1 is SGHNT and CDR2 is YENEEA. CDR3 protein: CASSLGRGAQNRDEQFF. The CDR3 bases are TGTGCCAGCAGCTTAGGGCGGGGGGCCCAGAATAGGGATGAGCAGTTCTTC.

The V call is TRBV10-3, the J call TRBJ1-3, with D unclear. The CDR3 covers 15 residues. V was shortened by 0 bases and J by 0 bases, with 6 bases between the two germline ends. Germline loops: CDR1 ENHRY, CDR2 SYGVKD. Here the CDR3 DNA reads TGTGCCATCAGTGAGTCGAGGGACTCTGGAAACACCATATATTTT. Translation gives CAISESRDSGNTIYF.

V and J are TRBV6-4 and TRBJ2-2; no reliable D call. V lost 3 bases and J lost 6, with 8 bases in between. The CDR3 spans 13 residues. Per germline, CDR1 MRHNA and CDR2 SNTAGT. This chain's CDR3 is CASSEEESGELFF. The CDR3 DNA sequence: TGTGCCAGCAGTGAAGAGGAATCCGGGGAGCTGTTTTTT.

This chain uses TRBV19 with TRBJ2-7; 9 bases are shared with TRBD1. The germline gives CDR1 LNHDA, CDR2 SQIVND (reference sequence). The CDR3 contains 12 residues. Trimming at V came to 10 bases and at J to 5 bases, leaving 6 bases not matched to a gene. CDR3 bases: TGTGCCACCCGGGACAGGGTCGACGAGCAGTACTTC. This encodes CATRDRVDEQYF.

The rearrangement uses TRBV6-1 and TRBJ1-2; 7 bases match TRBD1. The ends lost 2 bases at V and 6 bases at J; junction bases unmatched: 9. Germline V CDR1 and CDR2: MNHNS, SASEGT. The CDR3 runs 15 residues. The DNA of the CDR3 is TGTGCCAGCAGTGAACCAGGGCGACAGGGAAATGGCTACACCTTC. As protein: CASSEPGRQGNGYTF.

The gene calls are TRBV18 and TRBJ2-1; possibly TRBD2 for D (6 bases). Germline assignment: CDR1 KGHSH and CDR2 LQKENI. The V and J ends lost 6 bases and 3 bases respectively, with 12 bases between them. This CDR3 contains 14 residues. The CDR3 coding sequence is TGTGCCAGCTCGCCCGGGAGTTACTACAATGAGCAGTTCTTC. Protein: CASSPGSYYNEQFF.

This clone was found a few times. This chain links TRBV5-1 with TRBJ1-5, with a weak D call TRBD1 (6 bases). This CDR3 is built from 16 residues. Trimming pared 0 bases from V and 3 bases from J, leaving 13 bases between. CDR1 and CDR2 (germline): SGHRS, YFSETQ. The CDR3 loop reads CASSLEGGPFNQPQHF. The CDR3 coding sequence is TGCGCCAGCAGCTTGGAGGGGGGGCCCTTCAATCAGCCCCAGCATTTT.

The rearrangement joins TRBV11-2 to TRBJ2-7; 8 bases align to TRBD1. Per germline, CDR1 SGHAT and CDR2 FQNNGV. Losses at the gene ends were 3 bases for V and 2 bases for J; bases not matched to a gene: 15. The CDR3 totals 18 residues. The CDR3 nucleotides are TGTGCCAGCAGCTTTCGAGGAAGGACAGGGCTCTATACCTACGAGCAGTACTTC. Protein sequence: CASSFRGRTGLYTYEQYF. Filled out from reference TRBV11-2 and TRBJ2-7, the complete variable domain reads EAGVAQSPRYKIIEKRQSVAFWCNPISGHATLYWYQQILGQGPKLLIQFQNNGVVDDSQLPKDRFSAERLKGVDSTLKIQPAKLEDSAVYLCASSFRGRTGLYTYEQYFGPGTRLTVT.

This chain links TRBV5-4 with TRBJ1-3, with D tentatively TRBD1 (6 bases). The length of the CDR3 is 15 residues. Looked up from germline, CDR1 is SGHNT and CDR2 is YYREEE (reference sequence). The ends were cut back, 2 bases at V and 2 bases at J, with 11 bases in the middle. The CDR3 spells CASSFSRGTGNTIYF. The CDR3 region has the DNA TGTGCCAGCAGCTTTAGCAGGGGTACTGGAAACACCATATATTTT.

The chain combines TRBV30 with TRBJ2-1; a weak D match, TRBD2 (6 bases). Between the trimmed V and J ends, which lost 0 bases and 12 bases, there was a span of 15 bases. Per germline, CDR1 GTSNPN and CDR2 SVGIG (reference sequence). The CDR3 totals 13 residues. CDR3 DNA sequence: TGTGCCTGGAGTGTACTATCGGGAGTAGGGCAGTTCTTC. Translation gives CAWSVLSGVGQFF.

V and J are TRBV5-6 and TRBJ2-5; D is ambiguous. Germline V lookup: CDR1 SGHDT, CDR2 YYEEEE. Between the trimmed V and J ends, which lost 0 bases and 3 bases, there was a span of 6 bases. CDR3 size: 13 residues. CDR3 in DNA: TGTGCCAGCAGCTTGGGGATAGAAGAGACCCAGTACTTC. This sequence encodes CASSLGIEETQYF.

This chain links TRBV7-2 with TRBJ2-1, with TRBD2 matching 10 bases. With V trimmed by 7 bases and J by 9 bases, 9 bases remained unmatched. The length of the CDR3 is 14 residues. Germline CDR1 and CDR2: SGHTA and FQGNSA. The CDR3 nucleotides read TGTGCCAGCACCACCGGGACTAGCGTCGGTGAGCAGTTCTTC. As protein: CASTTGTSVGEQFF.

This clone was counted between two and nine times. The J gene is TRBJ1-1, the V gene TRBV10-3; D possibly corresponds to TRBD1 (5 bases). The V end lost 6 bases, the J end lost 4 bases, and 12 bases lay between the germline ends. This CDR3 comprises 13 residues. Germline V lookup: CDR1 ENHRY, CDR2 SYGVKD. The CDR3 region has the DNA TGTGCCATCAGGGGGGTCGTTATCACTGAAGCTTTCTTT. Its translation: CAIRGVVITEAFF.

The chain uses TRBV7-8 and TRBJ1-4; 7 bases agree with TRBD1. V shed 5 bases, J shed 9 bases, and the junction held 9 bases outside the gene matches. Germline CDR1 reads SGHVS; CDR2 reads FQNEAQ. The CDR3 is 14 residues long. The DNA of the CDR3 is TGTGCCAGCAGCCCCACAGGGGATGGTAAAAAACTGTTTTTT. This encodes CASSPTGDGKKLFF.

This chain connects TRBV28 to TRBJ1-1, with D unclear. V lost 5 bases, J lost 3 bases, and 10 bases lay in between. The CDR3 length is 13 residues. Per the germline V gene, CDR1 is MDHEN and CDR2 is SYDVKM. Written as DNA, the CDR3 is TGTGCCAGCAGTAACACCCGGGACACTGAAGCTTTCTTT. The encoded protein is CASSNTRDTEAFF. Complete variable domain (other parts from reference TRBV28 and TRBJ1-1): DVKVTQSSRYLVKRTGEKVFLECVQDMDHENMFWYRQDPGLGLRLIYFSYDVKMKEKGDIPEGYSVSREKKERFSLILESASTNQTSMYLCASSNTRDTEAFFGQGTRLTVV.

This chain links TRBV7-9 with TRBJ1-2; possibly TRBD1 for D (5 bases). V lost 4 bases to trimming and J lost 5 bases, with 14 bases between them. This CDR3 comprises 14 residues. The germline V gene encodes CDR1 SEHNR and CDR2 FQNEAQ (reference sequence). CDR3 DNA sequence: TGTGCCAGCAGCTCTACCGGGACGGAATATGGCTACACCTTC. Protein: CASSSTGTEYGYTF.

The V gene is TRBV6-5, the J gene TRBJ1-6; 8 nucleotides match TRBD1. CDR1 MNHEY and CDR2 SVGAGI come from the germline V gene. This CDR3 comprises 15 residues. V was clipped by 2 bases and J by 6 bases; unmatched bases: 3. CDR3 region: CASSYGGQVNSPLHF. The CDR3 DNA sequence: TGTGCCAGCAGTTACGGGGGACAGGTTAATTCACCCCTCCACTTT.

The rearrangement uses TRBV18 and TRBJ1-2, with D unresolved. The V gene's germline CDR1 is KGHSH and CDR2 LQKENI. The V gene lost 0 bases and the J gene lost 5 bases, with 25 bases spanning the gap. This CDR3 region has 19 residues. The CDR3: CASSPPEGHDGSSTYGYTF. CDR3 sequence (DNA): TGTGCCAGCTCACCACCGGAGGGTCACGACGGCTCCTCGACATATGGCTACACCTTC.

J is TRBJ2-7 and V is TRBV7-9, with 12 bases aligning to TRBD2. Germline V CDR1 and CDR2: SEHNR, FQNEAQ (reference sequence). The V gene end was trimmed by 5 bases and the J gene end by 4 bases; junction bases not matched to a gene: 3. The CDR3 sequence is 14 residues long. This chain's CDR3 is CASSRTSGAYEQYF. The CDR3 DNA reads as TGTGCCAGCAGCCGGACTAGCGGGGCTTACGAGCAGTACTTC. Combining the CDR3 with reference TRBV7-9 and TRBJ2-7 gives the whole variable domain DTGVSQNPRHKITKRGQNVTFRCDPISEHNRLYWYRQTLGQGPEFLTYFQNEAQLEKSRLLSDRFSAERPKGSFSTLEIQRTEQGDSAMYLCASSRTSGAYEQYFGPGTRLTVT.

V gene TRBV7-9 combines with J gene TRBJ2-2; TRBD1 matches at 9 bases. Per the germline V gene, CDR1 is SEHNR and CDR2 is FQNEAQ (reference sequence). V shed 1 base, J shed 2 bases, and the junction held 5 bases outside the gene matches. The length of the CDR3 is 17 residues. The CDR3: CASSLGWTGDNTGELFF. CDR3 coding DNA: TGTGCCAGCAGCTTAGGGTGGACAGGGGACAACACCGGGGAGCTGTTTTTT.